These T cell receptor beta chains were read from a single sample in a study of blood T cell repertoires in COVID-19. Produced via immunoSEQ multiplex PCR; TCRdb's table is partial and in-frame only. The sample holds about 42,000 clones; approximately 80% are singletons and the top ten take under 6%. Sequencing was carried out using peripheral blood. Receptors were obtained from a man aged 50-59 years with active COVID-19. Both conserved end residues are part of each CDR3. A D gene is named only where the DNA matches it firmly. A clone size is listed for some rows: how often the clone was seen (once, few, many), or a class if it is expanded.

j_call clone_size d_call v_call cdr3_nt cdr3_aa
TRBJ2-2 once - TRBV19 TGTGCCAGTAGGACCCCTGGCCAGGGAAACACCGGGGAGCTGTTTTTT CASRTPGQGNTGELFF
TRBJ2-5 once TRBD2 TRBV5-4 TGTGCCAGCAGCTTAATCGGGGGGGCACAAGAGACCCAGTACTTC CASSLIGGAQETQYF
TRBJ2-1 - TRBD1 TRBV2 TGTGCCGGAGGACAGGAGACGAGCCAACTCTTC CAGGQETSQLF
TRBJ2-2 - TRBD2 TRBV9 TGTGCCAGCAGCGCCGGGATAGCGGGAGTAGGGGAGCTGTTTTTT CASSAGIAGVGELFF
TRBJ2-5 - - TRBV7-9 TGTGCCAGCAGCTCGCAGTCCGGGAAATTGGGGGAGACCCAGTACTTC CASSSQSGKLGETQYF
TRBJ2-3 - - TRBV10-3 TGTGCCATCAGTGCCTTCCTCACAGATACGCAGTATTTT CAISAFLTDTQYF
TRBJ2-7 - TRBD2 TRBV7-2 TGTGCCAGCAGCTTGACTAGCGGCTCCTACGAGCAGTACTTC CASSLTSGSYEQYF
TRBJ1-2 - TRBD1 TRBV25-1 TGTGCCAGCAGTGATCGGACAGGGATTCACTATGGCTACACCTTC CASSDRTGIHYGYTF
TRBJ1-2 - - TRBV11-2 TGTGCCAGCAGCTTGGACAGCGCTACTTATGGCTACACCTTC CASSLDSATYGYTF
TRBJ2-3 - TRBD2 TRBV9 TGTGCCAGCAGCGGTACTAGCGGGAGGTTAGCTACGCAGTATTTT CASSGTSGRLATQYF
TRBJ2-1 - TRBD1 TRBV24-1 TGTGCCACCAGTGACGCGACAGGGTACCTCTACAATGAGCAGTTCTTC CATSDATGYLYNEQFF
TRBJ1-2 - - TRBV4-2 TGTGCCAGCAGCCAAGATAGCGGGACAACTAACTATGGCTACACCTTC CASSQDSGTTNYGYTF
TRBJ2-1 - TRBD2 TRBV5-6 TGTGCCAGCAGCTTCGGGTCGGGGCGGGGGAATGAGCAGTTCTTC CASSFGSGRGNEQFF
TRBJ1-2 - TRBD1 TRBV6-5 TGTGCCAGCAGTTGGGGACAGGGAGGCTACACCTTC CASSWGQGGYTF
TRBJ2-3 - TRBD2 TRBV6-2/TRBV6-3 TGTGCCAGCAGTTATCGGCTAGCGGGGACCTTCGATACGCAGTATTTT CASSYRLAGTFDTQYF
TRBJ2-3 - - TRBV2 TGTGCCAGCAGTGAAGTAGCGGTCGGAACAGATACGCAGTATTTT CASSEVAVGTDTQYF
TRBJ2-7 - - TRBV7-2 TGTGCCAGCAGCTTATACCAGGGCTCCTACGAGCAGTACTTC CASSLYQGSYEQYF
TRBJ2-1 - TRBD2 TRBV11-1 TGTGCCAGCAGCTACCTGACTAGCCAGTACAATGAGCAGTTCTTC CASSYLTSQYNEQFF
TRBJ1-1 - TRBD1 TRBV6-5 TGTGCCAGCAGCCGACAGGGGGCTCTGAACACTGAAGCTTTCTTT CASSRQGALNTEAFF
TRBJ1-2 - TRBD1 TRBV25-1 TGTGCCAGCAGTTTAGCCGGGACAGGTGGCTACACCTTC CASSLAGTGGYTF
TRBJ1-5 - TRBD1 TRBV3-1/TRBV3-2 TGTGCCAGCAGCCAAGATGGGGACAGGGCGGTGAACAATCAGCCCCAGCATTTT CASSQDGDRAVNNQPQHF
TRBJ2-3 - TRBD1 TRBV7-6 TGTGCCAGCAGCTTAGCCGCAGGGGGAATCACAGATACGCAGTATTTT CASSLAAGGITDTQYF
TRBJ2-7 once TRBD2 TRBV5-4 TGTGCCAGCTCGACGGGGGGCTACGAGCAGTACTTC CASSTGGYEQYF
TRBJ1-3 - TRBD1 TRBV7-2 TGTGCCAGCAGCCCGGGCAGGGGGCCCCCTGGAAACACCATATATTTT CASSPGRGPPGNTIYF
TRBJ1-5 - - TRBV19 TGTGCCAGTAGTATACCCCCACGCGGTAGCAATCAGCCCCAGCATTTT CASSIPPRGSNQPQHF
TRBJ1-3 - TRBD1 TRBV27 TGTGCCAGCAGTCGCTCCCGCTACAGGGGAACAGGAAACACCATATATTTT CASSRSRYRGTGNTIYF
TRBJ2-7 - TRBD1 TRBV5-1 TGCGCCAGCAGCACCGGGGACAGGATACACAACTACGAGCAGTACTTC CASSTGDRIHNYEQYF
TRBJ2-5 - TRBD2 TRBV7-9 TGTGCCAGCAGCTTAGAAGCGGGATACCAAGAGACCCAGTACTTC CASSLEAGYQETQYF
TRBJ2-3 - - TRBV6-5 TGTGCCAGCAGACCCGTGGCCCTCACAGATACGCAGTATTTT CASRPVALTDTQYF
TRBJ2-1 - TRBD1 TRBV19 TGTGCCAGTAGTACCTACAGAGGGGGCATGGATGAGCAGTTCTTC CASSTYRGGMDEQFF
TRBJ2-7 - TRBD1 TRBV12-3/TRBV12-4 TGTGCCAGCAGTTTGACAGGGGGAGACGAGCAGTACTTC CASSLTGGDEQYF
TRBJ2-3 - TRBD1 TRBV7-8 TGTGCCAGCAGCCGGGACAGGGATACGCAGTATTTT CASSRDRDTQYF
TRBJ2-1 few - TRBV6-5 TGTGCCAGCAGTAACGGGATCGGGTTTGGTTGGGAGTTCTTC CASSNGIGFGWEFF
TRBJ2-4 - - TRBV4-3 TGCGCCAGCAGCCAAGACTCGGACTTCCCGGGGAGCCGGGAAAACATTCAGTACTTC CASSQDSDFPGSRENIQYF
TRBJ2-1 few TRBD2 TRBV5-4 TGTGCCAGCAGCTTATACGGGACTAGCGGGCATGAGCAGTTCTTC CASSLYGTSGHEQFF
TRBJ1-4 - TRBD1 TRBV7-2 TGTGCCAGCCGCTTAGACAGGGTAACGGAAAAACTGTTTTTT CASRLDRVTEKLFF
TRBJ2-7 - TRBD2 TRBV6-6 TGTGCCAGCTGGAGCGGGGGTCGCTCCTACGAGCAGTACTTC CASWSGGRSYEQYF
TRBJ2-1 few TRBD2 TRBV11-3 TGTGCCAGCAGCCAGACACTTCTAGCGGGGGCCCGCAATGAGCAGTTCTTC CASSQTLLAGARNEQFF
TRBJ1-1 - - TRBV10-2 TGCGCCAGCAGTGATGGGAGGACGGGGGACGCTGAAGCTTTCTTT CASSDGRTGDAEAFF
TRBJ2-1 - TRBD2 TRBV19 TGTGCCAGTAGCCAAAGCACCAGCGGGAGGTTCAATGAGCAGTTCTTC CASSQSTSGRFNEQFF
TRBJ2-3 once TRBD2 TRBV10-3 TGTGCCATCAGTGAGGGGACTAGCGGGAGAATAGATACGCAGTATTTT CAISEGTSGRIDTQYF
TRBJ1-1 - TRBD1 TRBV6-5 TGTGCCAGCGCCCCGACAGGGTACCAAGCTTTCTTT CASAPTGYQAFF
TRBJ2-7 - TRBD1 TRBV18 TGTGCCAGCTCACCACTGAACGGGACAGTTCTTCGGCAGTACTTC CASSPLNGTVLRQYF
TRBJ2-1 - - TRBV6-4 TGTGCCAGCAGTGACTCGCCCCAGGGTTACAATGAGCAGTTCTTC CASSDSPQGYNEQFF
TRBJ2-5 - TRBD1 TRBV4-2 TGTGCCAGCAGCCAAGAAAGAGCCGGGACAGGGACCTCCATAAAACAAGAGACCCAGTACTTC CASSQERAGTGTSIKQETQYF
TRBJ2-2 once - TRBV7-3 TGTGTCAGCCGATTACAAACGAACACCGGGGAGCTGTTTTTT CVSRLQTNTGELFF
TRBJ2-5 - - TRBV28 TGTGCCAGCAGGGTTGGCGGCCAAGAGACCCAGTACTTC CASRVGGQETQYF
TRBJ2-3 - - TRBV11-3 TGTGCCAGCAGCTTAGATGGGGCTAGCACAGATACGCAGTATTTT CASSLDGASTDTQYF
TRBJ2-5 - - TRBV18 TGTGCCAGCTCACCGTTCGGGGGATTTGAGACCCAGTACTTC CASSPFGGFETQYF
TRBJ1-6 - TRBD1 TRBV18 TGTGCCAGCTCTCCAAGCAGGGGGAAGGATTCACCCCTCCACTTT CASSPSRGKDSPLHF
TRBJ2-1 - TRBD2 TRBV3-1/TRBV3-2 TGTGCCAGCAGCCACCAGGCCGGGGGGTCATCAGTAATAGAGCAGTTCTTC CASSHQAGGSSVIEQFF
TRBJ2-3 - - TRBV6-4 TGTGCCAGCAGTGACGAGATTGATTTTCCGCAGTATTTT CASSDEIDFPQYF